Listed below are T cell receptor beta chains from one sample, sequenced in a study of T cell clusters in autoimmune cytopenias. From the multiplex PCR reads, TCRdb lists one entry per CDR3 protein and no DNA. Its table lists around 6,400 distinct CDR3 sequences. The specimen was peripheral blood. The receptors derive from a human donor with an autoimmune cytopenia or autoimmune hepatitis (not recorded which). The CDR3 runs from the conserved cysteine through the conserved F or W. Expanded clones are given a class, and other clones once, few, many or no size at all.

clone_size	v_call	j_call	cdr3_aa
NA	TRBV6-5	TRBJ2-1	CASSPLGNEQFF
NA	TRBV5-5	TRBJ1-2	CASSLNGGQSNYGYTF
NA	TRBV18	TRBJ2-2	CASSPLQAGELFF
NA	TRBV6-5	TRBJ2-6	CASSEPGLAGAGANVLTF
medium-sized	TRBV19	TRBJ1-2	CATATDRWNYGYTF
medium-sized	TRBV19	TRBJ1-5	CASSVGQGRQPQHF
NA	TRBV6-5	TRBJ1-5	CASSITGGLQPQHF
NA	TRBV18	TRBJ1-2	CASSPGQLYGYTF
medium-sized	TRBV20-1	TRBJ2-3	CSASGPPIRTDTQYF
NA	TRBV6-5	TRBJ1-2	CASSTRQENYGYTF
NA	TRBV7-6	TRBJ2-5	CASSLTGLGNRETQYF
NA	TRBV18	TRBJ2-7	CASSPRTGAAYEQYF
medium-sized	TRBV6-1	TRBJ2-3	CASSEVLAPVRGSDTQYF
NA	TRBV12-3/TRBV12-4	TRBJ2-7	CASSFGTGTEQYF
NA	TRBV6-5	TRBJ1-2	CASSSTTRGYTF
medium-sized	TRBV15	TRBJ1-4	CATSTLGGGDWEKLFF
NA	TRBV20-1	TRBJ2-3	CSARTGGGDTQYF
medium-sized	TRBV27	TRBJ2-5	CASSLSAGRASGRPETQYF
NA	TRBV20-1	TRBJ2-1	CSARDLAGGNNEQFF
medium-sized	TRBV6-5	TRBJ2-1	CASSYGVGEQFF
NA	TRBV30	TRBJ1-2	CVRTPYGGDGYTF
NA	TRBV27	TRBJ2-7	CASSVRLPGMDEQYF
NA	TRBV6-5	TRBJ1-1	CASSPDRADRNTEAFF
medium-sized	TRBV29-1	TRBJ2-7	CSVESRGDYTYEQYF
medium-sized	TRBV19	TRBJ1-2	CASSLGPHSNYGYTF
NA	TRBV6-4	TRBJ2-1	CASSDLGTGSHEQFF
NA	TRBV20-1	TRBJ1-4	CSARVVALDEKLFF
medium-sized	TRBV12-3/TRBV12-4	TRBJ1-1	CASSQQGVEAFF
medium-sized	TRBV7-6	TRBJ2-3	CASSSLGQGRFTDTQYF
NA	TRBV6-1	TRBJ1-1	CASNPTGNTEAFF
medium-sized	TRBV7-6	TRBJ1-6	CASSLAAGSNSPLHF
medium-sized	TRBV12-3/TRBV12-4	TRBJ2-3	CASRNGTVTDTQYF
NA	TRBV6-5	TRBJ1-5	CASSVSPPGAALWPQHF
NA	TRBV7-7	TRBJ2-1	CASSLSGTSLRGYNEQFF
NA	TRBV19	TRBJ2-7	CASSTGLVYEQYF
NA	TRBV7-6	TRBJ2-3	CASSTRDGGFTDTQYF
medium-sized	TRBV6-5	TRBJ1-2	CASSLVGAGYTF
NA	TRBV24-1	TRBJ2-1	CATSDLTVNEQFF
NA	TRBV19	TRBJ1-2	CASRWQGGGYTF
medium-sized	TRBV19	TRBJ2-2	CASSIGQTNTGELFF
medium-sized	TRBV6-1	TRBJ2-5	CASSEGGTRSETQYF
NA	TRBV24-1	TRBJ2-5	CATSDYGTGYQETQYF
NA	TRBV18	TRBJ2-7	CASSPRTGGAYEQYF
medium-sized	TRBV19	TRBJ1-2	CASRRRQPFSYGYTF
NA	TRBV10-3	TRBJ2-2	CATMDFLNTGELFF
medium-sized	TRBV11-1	TRBJ1-1	CASSLSRGRKAEAFF
NA	TRBV7-9	TRBJ2-2	CASSAVGLKWGGELFF
NA	TRBV12-3/TRBV12-4	TRBJ2-1	CASSFALAGGYNEQFF
medium-sized	TRBV5-6	TRBJ1-6	CASSLLGQGKNSPLHF
NA	TRBV6-2/TRBV6-3	TRBJ2-5	CASSLSGEYQETQYF
NA	TRBV5-6	TRBJ2-3	CASSLSSGSTDTQYF